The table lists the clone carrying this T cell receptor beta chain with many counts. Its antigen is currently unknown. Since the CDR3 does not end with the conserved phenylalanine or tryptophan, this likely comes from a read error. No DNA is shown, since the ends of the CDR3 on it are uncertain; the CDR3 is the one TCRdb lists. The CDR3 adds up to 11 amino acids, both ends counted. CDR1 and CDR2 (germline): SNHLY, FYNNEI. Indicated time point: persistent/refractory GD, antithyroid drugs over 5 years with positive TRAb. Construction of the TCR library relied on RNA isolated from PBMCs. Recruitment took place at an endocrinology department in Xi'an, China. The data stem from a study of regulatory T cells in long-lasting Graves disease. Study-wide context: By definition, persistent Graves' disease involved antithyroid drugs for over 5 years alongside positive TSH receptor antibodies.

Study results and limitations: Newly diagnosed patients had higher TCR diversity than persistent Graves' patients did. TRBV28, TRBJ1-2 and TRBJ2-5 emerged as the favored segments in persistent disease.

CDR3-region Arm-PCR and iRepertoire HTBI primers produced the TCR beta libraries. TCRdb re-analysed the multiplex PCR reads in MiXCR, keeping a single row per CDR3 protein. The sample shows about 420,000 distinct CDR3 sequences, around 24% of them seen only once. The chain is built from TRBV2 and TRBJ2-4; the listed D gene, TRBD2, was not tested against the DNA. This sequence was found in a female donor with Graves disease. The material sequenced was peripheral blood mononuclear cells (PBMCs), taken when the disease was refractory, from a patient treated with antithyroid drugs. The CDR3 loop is CASSVVAGGLR.